Given below is one T cell receptor (beta chain) in context. The data originate from a study of cytomegalovirus exposure and HLA in healthy donors. Overall study context: Unique TCRs numbering around 85 million, obtained from HLA-typed donors, made up an early data release.

The V and J ends lost 0 bases and 7 bases respectively, with 9 bases between them. In germline, CDR1 is MGHRA, CDR2 YSYEKL. The CDR3 has 13 amino acids. Use of 60 Vbeta and 13 Jbeta primers characterized the PCR. The data were produced by immunoSEQ multiplex PCR, yet TCRdb's version contains in-frame clones alone and is incomplete. The sample carries roughly 80,000 clones, roughly 73% recorded once. This TCR was recovered from a woman between 40 and 50 years old in good health and CMV-seropositive. Sequenced input: PBMCs. The V gene is TRBV4-1, the J gene TRBJ1-1, with D unresolved. CDR3 DNA: TGCGCCAGCAGCCAAGACCCCGCGGGTGAAGCTTTCTTT. It codes for CASSQDPAGEAFF.